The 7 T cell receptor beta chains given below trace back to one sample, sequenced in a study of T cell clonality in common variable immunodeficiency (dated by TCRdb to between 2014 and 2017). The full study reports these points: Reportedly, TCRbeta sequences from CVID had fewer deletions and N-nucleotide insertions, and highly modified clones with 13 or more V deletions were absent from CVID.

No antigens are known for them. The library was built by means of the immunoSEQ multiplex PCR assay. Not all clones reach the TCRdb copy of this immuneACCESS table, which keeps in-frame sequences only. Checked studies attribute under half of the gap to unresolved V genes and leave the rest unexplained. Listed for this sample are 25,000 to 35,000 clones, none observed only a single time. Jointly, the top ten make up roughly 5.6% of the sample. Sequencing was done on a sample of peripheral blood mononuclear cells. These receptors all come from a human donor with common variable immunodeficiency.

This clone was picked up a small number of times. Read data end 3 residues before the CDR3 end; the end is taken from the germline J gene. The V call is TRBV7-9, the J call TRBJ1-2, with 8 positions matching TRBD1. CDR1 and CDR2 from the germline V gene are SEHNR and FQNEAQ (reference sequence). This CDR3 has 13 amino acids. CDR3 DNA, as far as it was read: TGTGCCAGCAGCTCGGGACAGGATATAGGC. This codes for CASSSGQDIG. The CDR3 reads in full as CASSSGQDIGYTF. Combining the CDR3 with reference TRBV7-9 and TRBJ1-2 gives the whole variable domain DTGVSQNPRHKITKRGQNVTFRCDPISEHNRLYWYRQTLGQGPEFLTYFQNEAQLEKSRLLSDRFSAERPKGSFSTLEIQRTEQGDSAMYLCASSSGQDIGYTFGSGTRLTVV.

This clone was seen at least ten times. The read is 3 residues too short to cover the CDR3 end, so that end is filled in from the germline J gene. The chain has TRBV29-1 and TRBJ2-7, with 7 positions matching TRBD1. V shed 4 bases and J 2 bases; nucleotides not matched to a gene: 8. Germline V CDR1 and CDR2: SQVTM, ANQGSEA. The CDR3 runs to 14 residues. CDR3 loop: CSVGQGLPPYEQYF. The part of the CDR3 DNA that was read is TGCAGCGTTGGACAGGGCTTGCCACCCTACGAG.

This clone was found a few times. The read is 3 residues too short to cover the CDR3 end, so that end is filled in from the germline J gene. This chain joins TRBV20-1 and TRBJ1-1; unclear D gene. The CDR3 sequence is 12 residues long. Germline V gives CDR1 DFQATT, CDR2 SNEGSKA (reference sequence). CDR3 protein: CSAGDNSPGAFF. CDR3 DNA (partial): TGCAGTGCCGGGGATAACAGCCCGGGA.

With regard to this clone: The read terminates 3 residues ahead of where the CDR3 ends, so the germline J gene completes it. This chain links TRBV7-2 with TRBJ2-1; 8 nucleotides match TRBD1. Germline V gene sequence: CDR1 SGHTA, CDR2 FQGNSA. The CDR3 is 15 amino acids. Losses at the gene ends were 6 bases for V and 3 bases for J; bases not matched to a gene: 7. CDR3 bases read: TGTGCCAGCAGTACCGGACAGGGCTACTACAATGAG. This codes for CASSTGQGYYNE. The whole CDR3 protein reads CASSTGQGYYNEQFF.

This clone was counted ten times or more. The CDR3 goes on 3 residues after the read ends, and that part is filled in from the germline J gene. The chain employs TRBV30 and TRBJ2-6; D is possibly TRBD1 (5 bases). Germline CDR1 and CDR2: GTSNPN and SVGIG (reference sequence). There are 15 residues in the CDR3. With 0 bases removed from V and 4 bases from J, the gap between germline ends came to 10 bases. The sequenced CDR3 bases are TGTGCCTGGAGTGTCGGCAGGGCCGGGGCCAACGTC. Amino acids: CAWSVGRAGANV. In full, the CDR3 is CAWSVGRAGANVLTF. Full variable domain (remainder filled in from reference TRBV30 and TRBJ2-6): SQTIHQWPATLVQPVGSPLSLECTVEGTSNPNLYWYRQAAGRGLQLLFYSVGIGQISSEVPQNLSASRPQDRQFILSSKKLLLSDSGFYLCAWSVGRAGANVLTFGAGSRLTVL.

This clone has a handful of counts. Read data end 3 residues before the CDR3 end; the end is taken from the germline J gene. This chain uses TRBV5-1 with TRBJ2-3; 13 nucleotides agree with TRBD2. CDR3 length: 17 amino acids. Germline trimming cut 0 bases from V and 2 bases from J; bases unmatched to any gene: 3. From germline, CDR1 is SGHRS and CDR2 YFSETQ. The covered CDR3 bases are TGCGCCAGCAGCTTGGTACTAGCGGGGGGGGTCACAGATACG. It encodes CASSLVLAGGVTDT. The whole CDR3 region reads CASSLVLAGGVTDTQYF. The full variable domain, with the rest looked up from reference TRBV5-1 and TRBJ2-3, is KAGVTQTPRYLIKTRGQQVTLSCSPISGHRSVSWYQQTPGQGLQFLFEYFSETQRNKGNFPGRFSGRQFSNSRSEMNVSTLELGDSALYLCASSLVLAGGVTDTQYFGPGTRLTVL.

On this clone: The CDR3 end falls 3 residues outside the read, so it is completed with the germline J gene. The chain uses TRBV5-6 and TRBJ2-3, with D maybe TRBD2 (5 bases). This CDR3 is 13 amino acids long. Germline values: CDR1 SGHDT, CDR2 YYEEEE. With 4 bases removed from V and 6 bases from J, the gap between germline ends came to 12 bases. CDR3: CASSAPGVDTQYF. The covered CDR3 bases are TGTGCCAGCAGCGCTCCCGGGGTTGATACG.